This T cell receptor beta chain was identified in a study of beta chain features in type 1 diabetes. Germline values: CDR1 DFQATT, CDR2 SNEGSKA (reference sequence). The CDR3 has 10 amino acids. Trimming removed 5 bases from V and 2 bases from J, with 3 bases in between. This clone has just a few counts. The same CDR3 arises from other DNA sequences in this sample as well. Isolated RNA was reverse transcribed in full, so expressed TCRB transcripts were sequenced. Profiling relied on immunoSEQ multiplex PCR, and the TCRdb table lists in-frame clones only, not all of them. In the table there are about 360,000 clones, around 13% of which are singletons.

This clonotype originated in a man aged 18 to 30 in good health. Material: naive CD4+ T cells from blood. The chain joins TRBV20-1 to TRBJ2-5; no reliable D call. The CDR3 DNA follows: TGCAGTGCTCGTCAAGAGACCCAGTACTTC. It is translated as CSARQETQYF.